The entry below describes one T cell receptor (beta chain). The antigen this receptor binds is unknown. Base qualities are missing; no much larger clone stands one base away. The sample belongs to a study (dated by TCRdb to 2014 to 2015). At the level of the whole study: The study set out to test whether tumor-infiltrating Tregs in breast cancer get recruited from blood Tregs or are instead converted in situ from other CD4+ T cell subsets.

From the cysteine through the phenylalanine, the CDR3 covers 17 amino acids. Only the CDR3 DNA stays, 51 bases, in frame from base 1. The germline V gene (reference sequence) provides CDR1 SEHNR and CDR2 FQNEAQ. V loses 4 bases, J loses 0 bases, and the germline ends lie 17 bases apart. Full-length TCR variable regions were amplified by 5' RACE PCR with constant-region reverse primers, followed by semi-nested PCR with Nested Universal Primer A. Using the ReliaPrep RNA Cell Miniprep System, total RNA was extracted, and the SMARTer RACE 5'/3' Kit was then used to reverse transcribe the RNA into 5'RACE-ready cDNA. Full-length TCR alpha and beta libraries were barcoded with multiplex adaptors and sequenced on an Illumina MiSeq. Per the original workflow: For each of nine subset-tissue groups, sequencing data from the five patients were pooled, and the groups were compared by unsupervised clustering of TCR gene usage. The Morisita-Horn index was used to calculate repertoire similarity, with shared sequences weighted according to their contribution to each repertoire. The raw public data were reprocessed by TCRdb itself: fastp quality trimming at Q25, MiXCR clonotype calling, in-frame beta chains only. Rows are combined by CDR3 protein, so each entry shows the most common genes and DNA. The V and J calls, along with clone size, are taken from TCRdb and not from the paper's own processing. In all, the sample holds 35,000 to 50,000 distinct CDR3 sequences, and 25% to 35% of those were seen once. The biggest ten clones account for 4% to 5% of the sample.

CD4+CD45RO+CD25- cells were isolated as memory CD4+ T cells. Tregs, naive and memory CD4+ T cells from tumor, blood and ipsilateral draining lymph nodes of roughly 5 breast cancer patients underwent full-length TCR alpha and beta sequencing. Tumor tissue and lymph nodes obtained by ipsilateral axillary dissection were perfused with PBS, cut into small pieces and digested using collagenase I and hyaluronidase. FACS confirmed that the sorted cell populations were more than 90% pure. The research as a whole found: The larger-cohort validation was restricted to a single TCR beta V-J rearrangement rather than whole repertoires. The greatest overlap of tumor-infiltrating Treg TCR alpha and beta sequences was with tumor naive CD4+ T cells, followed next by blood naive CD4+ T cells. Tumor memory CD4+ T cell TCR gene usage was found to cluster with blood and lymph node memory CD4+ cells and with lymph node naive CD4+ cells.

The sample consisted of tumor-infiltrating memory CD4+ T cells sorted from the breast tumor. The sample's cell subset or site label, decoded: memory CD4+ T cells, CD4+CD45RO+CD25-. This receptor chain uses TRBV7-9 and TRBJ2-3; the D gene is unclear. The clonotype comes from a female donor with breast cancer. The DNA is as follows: TGTGCCAGCAGCTCCCTCGACCCTTGGCTAAGCACAGATACGCAGTATTTT. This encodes CASSSLDPWLSTDTQYF.